These T cell receptor beta chains were read from a single sample in a study of blood T cell repertoires in COVID-19. The table came from immunoSEQ multiplex PCR; TCRdb's copy has only in-frame clones and leaves some out. This sample has over 60,000 clones, with more than 75% found just once. Sequenced input: peripheral blood. All receptors come from a woman aged 80 or over with acute or convalescent COVID-19. Both conserved end residues are part of each CDR3. Each record gives: CDR3 protein, CDR3 DNA, clone size, J gene, CDR3 length, V gene, D gene. A D gene is named only where the DNA matches it firmly. Size is omitted from some rows. Given values are once, few, many or a class for expanded clones.

CASQRTGGGNSNQPQHF TGTGCCAGCCAGAGGACAGGGGGGGGGAATAGCAATCAGCCCCAGCATTTT once TRBJ1-5 17 TRBV19 TRBD1
CASSLGQGSKAFF TGTGCCAGCAGTCTCGGACAGGGCTCCAAAGCTTTCTTT few TRBJ1-1 13 TRBV3-1/TRBV3-2 TRBD1
CASSTGTNEKLFF TGTGCCAGCAGCACTGGTACTAATGAAAAACTGTTTTTT NA TRBJ1-4 13 TRBV7-9 NA
CASSIDARGPRNQPQHF TGTGCCAGTAGTATAGATGCCAGGGGCCCGCGCAATCAGCCCCAGCATTTT NA TRBJ1-5 17 TRBV19 NA
CASTAEGTQGSPLHF TGTGCCAGCACTGCTGAGGGGACTCAAGGTTCACCCCTCCACTTT NA TRBJ1-6 15 TRBV7-2 NA
CASSSGLAGGPGRETQYF TGCGCCAGCAGCTCCGGACTAGCGGGAGGGCCGGGAAGGGAGACCCAGTACTTC NA TRBJ2-5 18 TRBV5-1 TRBD2
CATSDTGTGDSQPQHF TGTGCCACCAGTGATACCGGGACAGGGGATAGTCAGCCCCAGCATTTT NA TRBJ1-5 16 TRBV24-1 TRBD1
CASSQGPERETQYF TGCGCCAGCAGCCAGGGGCCCGAGAGAGAGACCCAGTACTTC NA TRBJ2-5 14 TRBV4-1 NA
CASSESSSGGKLFF TGCGCCAGCAGTGAGTCGAGTTCAGGGGGAAAACTGTTTTTT NA TRBJ1-4 14 TRBV10-2 TRBD1
CASSEGGTVYQPQHF TGTGCCAGCAGTGAGGGTGGGACAGTCTATCAGCCCCAGCATTTT NA TRBJ1-5 15 TRBV2 TRBD1
CASSLGPRGSGYTF TGCGCCAGCAGCTTGGGCCCACGGGGGAGCGGCTACACCTTC NA TRBJ1-2 14 TRBV5-1 NA
CASSPLANTGELFF TGTGCCAGCAGCCCTCTAGCGAACACCGGGGAGCTGTTTTTT NA TRBJ2-2 14 TRBV9 NA
CASSLGQGVGNEQFF TGTGCCAGCAGCTTGGGGCAGGGGGTAGGCAATGAGCAGTTCTTC NA TRBJ2-1 15 TRBV5-4 TRBD1
CATSEGQVSYEQYF TGTGCCACCAGTGAGGGACAGGTATCCTACGAGCAGTACTTC NA TRBJ2-7 14 TRBV24-1 TRBD1
CASSYSGLAGVYNEQFF TGTGCCAGCAGTTACTCGGGACTAGCGGGAGTCTACAATGAGCAGTTCTTC NA TRBJ2-1 17 TRBV2 TRBD2
CACNPGQGAGNTIYF TGTGCCTGTAACCCTGGGCAGGGGGCTGGAAACACCATATATTTT many TRBJ1-3 15 TRBV30 TRBD1
CSVRIERSSYNEQFF TGCAGCGTCCGGATCGAGAGGTCTTCCTACAATGAGCAGTTCTTC NA TRBJ2-1 15 TRBV29-1 NA
CASSQTTGSYEQYF TGTGCCAGCAGCCAAACGACAGGGTCCTACGAGCAGTACTTC NA TRBJ2-7 14 TRBV16 TRBD1
CASSLVGSELFF TGTGCCAGCAGTTTAGTTGGGAGCGAGCTGTTTTTT NA TRBJ2-2 12 TRBV12-3/TRBV12-4 NA
CASSLQGGRAYEQYF TGTGCCAGCAGTTTGCAGGGGGGACGAGCCTACGAGCAGTACTTC NA TRBJ2-7 15 TRBV27 NA
CATSDFGTGDYNEQFF TGTGCCACCAGTGATTTCGGGACAGGGGACTACAATGAGCAGTTCTTC NA TRBJ2-1 16 TRBV24-1 TRBD1
CASSYSWLRGNTEAFF TGTGCCAGCAGTTACTCTTGGCTTCGGGGGAACACTGAAGCTTTCTTT NA TRBJ1-1 16 TRBV6-2/TRBV6-3 NA
CASSAATVLNTEAFF TGTGCCAGCAGCGCAGCGACAGTACTGAACACTGAAGCTTTCTTT NA TRBJ1-1 15 TRBV9 NA
CATSERTGGREGEQYF TGTGCCACCAGTGAGCGCACAGGGGGCCGGGAGGGAGAGCAGTACTTC NA TRBJ2-7 16 TRBV24-1 NA
CASRTGGGQPQHF TGTGCCAGTAGGACAGGGGGCGGTCAGCCCCAGCATTTT NA TRBJ1-5 13 TRBV19 TRBD1
CASSLLAGAGTGELFF TGCGCCAGCAGTTTGCTAGCGGGAGCTGGCACCGGGGAGCTGTTTTTT NA TRBJ2-2 16 TRBV5-1 TRBD2